These 25 T cell receptor beta chains originate from one sample sequenced in a study of T cell responses to AZD1222 COVID-19 vaccine. Generated by immunoSEQ multiplex PCR, the TCRdb table keeps only in-frame clones and is missing some. The table records over 150,000 clones, 90% to 95% of them present only once. Material: peripheral blood, obtained 28 days after the second dose of the MenACWY control vaccine. These receptors were obtained from an adult who received the MenACWY meningococcal vaccine as a control.

This chain uses TRBV24-1 with TRBJ1-5; weak D call: TRBD1 (6 bases). V was shortened by 4 bases and J by 4 bases, with 13 bases between the two germline ends. The CDR3 is made up of 15 amino acids. Germline assignment: CDR1 KGHDR and CDR2 SFDVKD. The CDR3 region is CATSEPGQGNQPQHF. As DNA, the CDR3 is TGTGCCACCAGTGAACCAGGGCAGGGGAATCAGCCCCAGCATTTT.

The chain has TRBV5-6 and TRBJ1-1; 9 bases agree with TRBD1. Germline values: CDR1 SGHDT, CDR2 YYEEEE. The CDR3 runs 16 residues. V was pared by 4 bases and J by 1 base, with 8 bases of the junction left unmatched. The CDR3 bases are TGTGCCAGCAGCCCTGCCCCGGGACAGGGGAACACTGAAGCTTTCTTT. The encoded protein is CASSPAPGQGNTEAFF. The full variable domain, completed using reference TRBV5-6 and TRBJ1-1, is DAGVTQSPTHLIKTRGQQVTLRCSPKSGHDTVSWYQQALGQGPQFIFQYYEEEERQRGNFPDRFSGHQFPNYSSELNVNALLLGDSALYLCASSPAPGQGNTEAFFGQGTRLTVV.

This chain uses TRBV9 with TRBJ1-6; 10 bases match TRBD1. The CDR3 totals 15 residues. Germline V gene lookup returns CDR1 SGDLS and CDR2 YYNGEE. Trimming took 1 base from V and 8 from J; bases not matched to a gene: 3. CDR3 in amino acids: CASSVTGTGDSPLHF. DNA of the CDR3: TGTGCCAGCAGCGTAACCGGGACAGGGGATTCACCCCTCCACTTT.

This chain joins TRBV27 and TRBJ1-2; tentative D call: TRBD1 (6 bases). In germline, CDR1 is MNHEY, CDR2 SMNVEV (reference sequence). The germline V and J ends were trimmed by 3 bases and 5 bases, with 10 bases remaining between them. CDR3 length: 13 amino acids. The CDR3 region is CASSFPQGYGYTF. Written as DNA, the CDR3 is TGTGCCAGCAGTTTCCCCCAGGGGTATGGCTACACCTTC.

V gene TRBV19 combines with J gene TRBJ1-1; D not resolved. Germline CDR1 is LNHDA and CDR2 is SQIVND (reference sequence). The length of the CDR3 is 13 residues. V lost 8 bases and J lost 4, with 14 bases in between. CDR3 in amino acids: CASGKVRGTEAFF. The CDR3 region has the DNA TGTGCCAGTGGTAAGGTAAGAGGCACTGAAGCTTTCTTT.

The rearrangement uses TRBV19 and TRBJ2-5, with a weak D call TRBD2 (6 bases). Germline loops: CDR1 LNHDA, CDR2 SQIVND (reference sequence). CDR3 length: 12 amino acids. The ends were cut back, 10 bases at V and 5 bases at J, with 14 bases in the middle. CDR3 residues: CATTGDLETQYF. CDR3 DNA: TGTGCCACCACGGGGGACTTGGAGACCCAGTACTTC.

The rearrangement joins TRBV4-2 to TRBJ2-7; 10 nucleotides match TRBD2. Losses at the gene ends were 5 bases for V and 4 bases for J; bases not matched to a gene: 5. The CDR3 is 14 residues long. Germline V lookup: CDR1 LGHNA, CDR2 YNFKEQ. CDR3 sequence reads: CASSTGLARYEQYF. In DNA, the CDR3 is TGTGCCAGCAGCACGGGACTAGCGAGATACGAGCAGTACTTC.

The CDR3 sequence: CASSSERQNNSPLHF. CDR3 nucleotides: TGTGCCAGCAGTTCCGAGAGACAGAATAATTCACCCCTCCACTTT. The chain combines TRBV6-2 or TRBV6-3 with TRBJ1-6, with a possible D match to TRBD1 (5 bases). CDR3 length: 15 amino acids. CDR1 and CDR2 from the germline V gene are MNHEY and SVGEGT. Trimming cost V 4 bases and J 5 bases, with 12 bases left between them.

The V call is TRBV19, the J call TRBJ1-2; 8 nucleotides align to TRBD1. The CDR3 sequence is 15 residues long. V trimming: 6 bases; J trimming: 4 bases; junction bases outside the gene matches: 10. The germline V gene encodes CDR1 LNHDA and CDR2 SQIVND (reference sequence). The CDR3 spells CASSPSRGRIYGYTF. The CDR3 DNA follows: TGTGCCAGTAGCCCCAGCAGGGGGCGGATCTATGGCTACACCTTC.

V gene TRBV10-1 combines with J gene TRBJ1-2; tentative D call: TRBD1 (6 bases). Per germline, CDR1 WNHNN and CDR2 SYGVQD (reference sequence). The V gene lost 6 bases and the J gene lost 4 bases, with 12 bases spanning the gap. The CDR3 covers 13 residues. Here the CDR3 reads CASSPQGAYGYTF. CDR3 nucleotide sequence: TGCGCCAGCAGCCCACAGGGAGCCTATGGCTACACCTTC.

J is TRBJ1-1 and V is TRBV9; no definite D call. Trimming left V 0 bases short and J 0 bases short, with 12 bases between. The CDR3 is made up of 16 amino acids. Germline lookup yields CDR1 SGDLS and CDR2 YYNGEE. CDR3 DNA sequence: TGTGCCAGCAGCGTAGGGCCCCAGCCTCTGAACACTGAAGCTTTCTTT. This gives the protein CASSVGPQPLNTEAFF.

This rearrangement joins TRBV7-9 to TRBJ2-5, with 14 nucleotides matching TRBD2. The V gene's germline CDR1 is SEHNR and CDR2 FQNEAQ (reference sequence). There are 16 residues in the CDR3. Unmatched junction bases numbered 8, after V lost 5 bases and J lost 6 bases. The CDR3, as DNA: TGTGCCAGCAGCCAGGGGACTAGCGGGGGCCAGCAGACCCAGTACTTC. Residues: CASSQGTSGGQQTQYF.

The gene calls are TRBV7-9 and TRBJ1-2; tentatively, D is TRBD1 (5 bases). CDR1 and CDR2 (germline): SEHNR, FQNEAQ (reference sequence). V was shortened by 3 bases and J by 6 bases, with 11 bases between the two germline ends. The CDR3 sequence is 13 residues long. The DNA of the CDR3 is TGTGCCAGCAGCTTCAGTCAGGGCGATGGCTACACCTTC. Protein product: CASSFSQGDGYTF.

The chain joins TRBV10-2 to TRBJ2-1; 10 bases match TRBD2. In germline, CDR1 is WSHSY, CDR2 SAAADI. The CDR3 runs 15 residues. Germline trimming cut 0 bases from V and 8 bases from J; bases unmatched to any gene: 4. The CDR3 sequence is CASSESIAGGYEQFF. CDR3 nucleotide sequence: TGCGCCAGCAGTGAGTCGATAGCGGGGGGATATGAGCAGTTCTTC.

The chain employs TRBV9 and TRBJ1-3; no clear D. The germline V gene has CDR1 SGDLS and CDR2 YYNGEE. Trimming removed 8 bases from V and 3 bases from J, with 18 bases in between. The CDR3 has 15 residues. The chain's CDR3 is CARPQPEADGNTIYF. The DNA for the CDR3 is TGTGCCAGGCCCCAACCAGAGGCTGATGGAAACACCATATATTTT.

This clone was observed a single time. J is TRBJ1-5 and V is TRBV19; D perhaps matches TRBD1 (5 bases). Germline V gene lookup returns CDR1 LNHDA and CDR2 SQIVND (reference sequence). The V end lost 2 bases, the J end lost 6 bases, and 14 bases lay between the germline ends. This CDR3 is built from 15 residues. CDR3 nucleotides: TGTGCCAGTAGTATAATCGGGGCTGGAGGTCAGCCCCAGCATTTT. The encoded protein is CASSIIGAGGQPQHF. The variable domain in full, completed from reference TRBV19 and TRBJ1-5, reads DGGITQSPKYLFRKEGQNVTLSCEQNLNHDAMYWYRQDPGQGLRLIYYSQIVNDFQKGDIAEGYSVSREKKESFPLTVTSAQKNPTAFYLCASSIIGAGGQPQHFGDGTRLSIL.

V gene TRBV28 combines with J gene TRBJ1-1; D remains ambiguous. V lost 10 bases and J lost 1, with 7 bases in between. Germline CDR1 reads MDHEN; CDR2 reads SYDVKM. The CDR3 is 11 amino acids. As DNA, the CDR3 is TGTGCCATCGAGGGGAACACTGAAGCTTTCTTT. This sequence encodes CAIEGNTEAFF.

This chain links TRBV7-9 with TRBJ2-1; D unresolved. There are 17 residues in the CDR3. Germline V CDR1 and CDR2: SEHNR, FQNEAQ (reference sequence). Trimming stripped 4 bases from V and 0 bases from J, with 16 bases between. The CDR3 bases are TGTGCCAGCAGCTCCTTGATCGGGTTCGTCTCCTACAATGAGCAGTTCTTC. This translates into CASSSLIGFVSYNEQFF.

The rearrangement links TRBV3-1 (or the pseudogene TRBV3-2) to TRBJ1-3; 7 nucleotides line up with TRBD1. Germline CDR1 LGHDT, CDR2 YNNKEL (reference sequence). The CDR3 is 18 residues long. Losses at the gene ends were 4 bases for V and 2 bases for J; bases not matched to a gene: 14. This chain's CDR3 is CASSRLTGNDYAGNTIYF. Here the CDR3 DNA reads TGTGCCAGCAGCCGCCTGACAGGGAACGACTATGCTGGAAACACCATATATTTT.

The chain carries TRBV15 and TRBJ2-5; 11 bases line up with TRBD2. V dropped 4 bases and J dropped 5; count of bases not matched to a gene: 6. CDR1 and CDR2 (germline): LNHNV, YYDKDF (reference sequence). The CDR3 totals 15 residues. The chain's CDR3 is CATSTIAGGLETQYF. Here the CDR3 DNA reads TGTGCCACCAGCACAATAGCGGGGGGGCTCGAGACCCAGTACTTC.

This chain joins TRBV10-2 and TRBJ2-3; D ambiguous. CDR1 is WSHSY, CDR2 SAAADI, per germline. CDR3 length: 14 amino acids. The ends were cut back, 2 bases at V and 6 bases at J, with 12 bases in the middle. The CDR3 DNA is TGCGCCAGCAGTGAGAACTGGAATTCTGATACGCAGTATTTT. Amino acids: CASSENWNSDTQYF.

This chain joins TRBV6-5 and TRBJ1-1, with D possibly being TRBD1 (6 bases). Trimming took 2 bases from V and 0 from J, leaving 13 bases between them. The germline V gene has CDR1 MNHEY and CDR2 SVGAGI. The length of the CDR3 is 16 residues. Written as DNA, the CDR3 is TGTGCCAGCAGTTACGGCCCTACAGGGATGAACACTGAAGCTTTCTTT. Protein: CASSYGPTGMNTEAFF.

The chain uses TRBV12-3 or TRBV12-4 and TRBJ2-1; D not resolved. Trimming stripped 3 bases from V and 10 bases from J, with 10 bases between. This CDR3 comprises 12 residues. The CDR3 DNA is TGTGCCAGCAGTTTCGGAGCATGGGAGCAGTTCTTC. Its translation: CASSFGAWEQFF.

This chain connects TRBV5-6 to TRBJ2-7; 7 bases line up with TRBD1. J was trimmed by 3 bases and V by 2 bases; bases with no gene match: 8. The CDR3 sequence is 15 residues long. Germline V CDR1 and CDR2: SGHDT, YYEEEE. The CDR3 loop is CASSFQGQRLYEQYF. For the CDR3, the DNA is TGTGCCAGCAGCTTTCAGGGACAGCGCCTCTACGAGCAGTACTTC. The full variable domain, completed using reference TRBV5-6 and TRBJ2-7, is DAGVTQSPTHLIKTRGQQVTLRCSPKSGHDTVSWYQQALGQGPQFIFQYYEEEERQRGNFPDRFSGHQFPNYSSELNVNALLLGDSALYLCASSFQGQRLYEQYFGPGTRLTVT.

The chain couples TRBV12-5 to TRBJ2-5, with D possibly TRBD2 on 5 matching bases. V was cut by 6 bases and J by 5 bases, with 13 bases left in between. This CDR3 is built from 13 residues. Germline V gene sequence: CDR1 LGHNT, CDR2 FRNRAP. In DNA form, the CDR3 reads TGTGCTAGTGGCCAGACTAACACGGAGACCCAGTACTTC. Translation: CASGQTNTETQYF.